The next 15 T cell receptor beta chains were all read from a single sample in a study of beta chain features in type 1 diabetes. TCRB transcripts that were expressed got sequenced, as all of the isolated RNA had been reverse transcribed. Using immunoSEQ multiplex PCR, the repertoire was profiled, and TCRdb retains in-frame clones only, with some absent. In the table there are under 300,000 clones, 24% of which are singletons. Study conclusions and caveats: Among all four CD4+ subsets, Type 1 diabetes patients had TCRB CDR3s that were moderately but significantly shorter.

Their cognate antigens are unknown. Sequenced material: naive CD4+ T cells from blood. Receptors were obtained from a woman aged 25 to 39 with type 1 diabetes.

The CDR3 DNA reads TGTGCCAGCTGGGGGCAGGTTGCGAATCAGCCCCAGCATTTT. Amino acids: CASWGQVANQPQHF. V gene TRBV2 combines with J gene TRBJ1-5; D perhaps matches TRBD1 (6 bases). Deletions cut 8 bases from V and 4 bases from J, with 15 bases between. Looked up from germline, CDR1 is SNHLY and CDR2 is FYNNEI. The CDR3 extends over 14 amino acids.

A few counts support this clone. V and J are TRBV30 and TRBJ1-2; no definite D call. Germline CDR1 and CDR2: GTSNPN and SVGIG (reference sequence). The CDR3 loop spans 13 amino acids. The V gene lost 2 bases and the J gene lost 2 bases, with 9 bases spanning the gap. CDR3 loop: CAWSSEGNYGYTF. CDR3 nucleotide sequence: TGTGCCTGGAGTAGCGAGGGCAACTATGGCTACACCTTC.

This rearrangement joins TRBV30 to TRBJ2-3; D is uncertain. Looked up from germline, CDR1 is GTSNPN and CDR2 is SVGIG (reference sequence). The CDR3 length is 12 residues. V was pared by 0 bases and J by 6 bases, with 7 bases between. The CDR3 DNA reads as TGTGCCTGGAGTGTACAGTTGGATACGCAGTATTTT. Translating gives CAWSVQLDTQYF.

This clone was found a few times. V usage is TRBV19 and J usage is TRBJ1-5, with TRBD1 identical over 8 bases. V dropped 9 bases and J dropped 3; count of bases not matched to a gene: 4. Per the germline V gene, CDR1 is LNHDA and CDR2 is SQIVND (reference sequence). The CDR3 is 13 residues long. This chain's CDR3 is CASQDRVNQPQHF. The CDR3 nucleotides are TGTGCCAGCCAGGACAGGGTCAATCAGCCCCAGCATTTT.

V and J are TRBV5-1 and TRBJ1-1, with D uncertain. The germline V and J ends were trimmed by 0 bases and 4 bases, with 10 bases remaining between them. Germline CDR1 SGHRS, CDR2 YFSETQ. The CDR3 has 14 amino acids. CDR3 region: CASSLGADATEAFF. Written as DNA, the CDR3 is TGCGCCAGCAGCTTGGGGGCTGACGCCACTGAAGCTTTCTTT.

There are a few counts of this clone. This chain joins TRBV9 and TRBJ2-7, with TRBD2 identical over 11 bases. The V and J ends lost 0 bases and 3 bases, in that order; junction bases with no gene match: 2. The CDR3 is 15 residues long. Germline CDR1 SGDLS, CDR2 YYNGEE. DNA for the CDR3: TGTGCCAGCAGCGTAGGGGGACTAGCGGACTACGAGCAGTACTTC. Residues: CASSVGGLADYEQYF.

The V and J genes are TRBV7-2 and TRBJ2-7, with 8 bases that match TRBD1. Germline-derived CDR1 and CDR2 are SGHTA and FQGNSA. This CDR3 spans 16 amino acids. V shed 1 base, J shed 4 bases, and the junction held 9 bases outside the gene matches. CDR3 in amino acids: CASSLGRGTGNYEQYF. The CDR3 nucleotides are TGTGCCAGCAGCTTAGGGAGGGGGACAGGCAATTACGAGCAGTACTTC.

The rearrangement joins TRBV29-1 to TRBJ1-1; 7 positions match TRBD1. J gave up 4 bases and V 6 bases, and 5 bases lay outside the gene matches. CDR1 and CDR2 (germline): SQVTM, ANQGSEA. The CDR3 length is 12 residues. CDR3 loop: CSVKQGSTEAFF. CDR3 sequence (DNA): TGCAGCGTGAAACAGGGGTCCACTGAAGCTTTCTTT.

This rearrangement joins TRBV4-1 to TRBJ1-2; 7 bases are a match to TRBD1. After removal of 5 bases from V and 4 bases from J, the junction contained 7 bases not matched to a gene. CDR1 MGHRA and CDR2 YSYEKL come from the germline V gene. The CDR3 has 14 amino acids. The CDR3 sequence is CASSTPDRVYGYTF. The CDR3 nucleotides are TGCGCCAGCAGCACCCCCGACAGGGTCTATGGCTACACCTTC.

A remark on this clone: This sample includes further DNA sequences coding for the same CDR3. The chain uses TRBV30 and TRBJ2-7; D not certain. Trimming cost V 3 bases and J 4 bases, with 7 bases left between them. The CDR3 is 11 amino acids. Looked up from germline, CDR1 is GTSNPN and CDR2 is SVGIG (reference sequence). The CDR3 reads CAWSVSYEQYF. The CDR3, as DNA: TGTGCCTGGAGCGTATCTTACGAGCAGTACTTC.

V gene TRBV7-2 combines with J gene TRBJ1-4, with 7 bases lining up with TRBD1. Trimming cost V 5 bases and J 10 bases; bases outside gene matches: 10. The CDR3 extends over 14 amino acids. Per germline, CDR1 SGHTA and CDR2 FQGNSA. CDR3 in amino acids: CASSPRTGGGKLFF. The CDR3 DNA reads TGTGCCAGCAGCCCCAGGACAGGAGGGGGAAAACTGTTTTTT.

This clone occurred a few times. The chain couples TRBV2 to TRBJ2-7; tentatively, D is TRBD2 (5 bases). This CDR3 has 11 residues. V lost 2 bases to trimming and J lost 7 bases, with 6 bases between them. Germline V lookup: CDR1 SNHLY, CDR2 FYNNEI. For the CDR3, the DNA is TGTGCCAGCAGTGAAAGACTAGAGCAGTACTTC. Encoded protein: CASSERLEQYF.

This clone has just one count. The chain employs TRBV6-5 and TRBJ2-2; possible D gene TRBD1, 5 bases. The CDR3 covers 15 residues. V shed 0 bases and J shed 1 base, with 6 bases lying between them. In germline, CDR1 is MNHEY, CDR2 SVGAGI. CDR3 nucleotide sequence: TGTGCCAGCAGTTACTCCGACAGGAACACCGGGGAGCTGTTTTTT. It codes for CASSYSDRNTGELFF.

The chain couples TRBV30 to TRBJ1-2, with D hard to call. Trimming removed 1 base at V and 8 bases at J, with 17 bases between. CDR3 length equals 14 residues. Germline CDR1 is GTSNPN and CDR2 is SVGIG (reference sequence). This CDR3 is CAWSGASRRMGYTF. CDR3 nucleotides: TGTGCCTGGAGTGGGGCCTCGAGAAGGATGGGCTACACCTTC.

V and J are TRBV20-1 and TRBJ1-2, with D perhaps matching TRBD1 (5 bases). Germline V CDR1 and CDR2: DFQATT, SNEGSKA (reference sequence). The CDR3 has 11 amino acids. Between the trimmed V and J ends, which lost 3 bases and 5 bases, there was a span of 7 bases. The CDR3 region is CSARGGYGYTF. CDR3 coding DNA: TGCAGTGCTAGGGGGGGTTATGGCTACACCTTC.